Listed below are T cell receptor beta chains from one sample, sequenced in a study of control samples from healthy donors and cancer patients. Assay used: immunoSEQ multiplex PCR; TCRdb lists only in-frame clones, some missing. This table holds 120,000 or so clones, roughly 86% found once. Material for sequencing was blood. Source of these receptors: a man aged 55-75 years in good health. Each CDR3 is given with its conserved first and last residue. Each record gives: J gene, clone size, V gene, D gene, CDR3 length, CDR3 protein, CDR3 DNA. D genes are given only for firm matches. Clone size is stated in some rows and not others, as once, few, many or a class when expanded.

j_call: TRBJ2-7
clone_size: .
v_call: TRBV29-1
d_call: .
cdr3_length: 12
cdr3_aa: CSVARQGYEQYF
cdr3_nt: TGCAGCGTTGCCCGCCAGGGCTACGAGCAGTACTTC

j_call: TRBJ1-1
clone_size: .
v_call: TRBV19
d_call: .
cdr3_length: 13
cdr3_aa: CASSIPTLSSAFF
cdr3_nt: TGTGCCAGTAGTATCCCGACACTGTCCTCAGCTTTCTTT

j_call: TRBJ2-7
clone_size: .
v_call: TRBV29-1
d_call: .
cdr3_length: 12
cdr3_aa: CSVTISNYEQYF
cdr3_nt: TGCAGCGTCACCATCTCAAACTACGAGCAGTACTTC

j_call: TRBJ1-3
clone_size: .
v_call: TRBV3-1/TRBV3-2
d_call: .
cdr3_length: 11
cdr3_aa: CAVYSGNTIYF
cdr3_nt: TGTGCCGTGTACTCTGGAAACACCATATATTTT

j_call: TRBJ2-2
clone_size: .
v_call: TRBV6-6
d_call: TRBD1
cdr3_length: 20
cdr3_aa: CASSHAWRTGPYPSAGELFF
cdr3_nt: TGTGCCAGCAGTCACGCGTGGAGGACAGGGCCGTACCCGTCAGCCGGGGAGCTGTTTTTT

j_call: TRBJ2-1
clone_size: .
v_call: TRBV29-1
d_call: .
cdr3_length: 12
cdr3_aa: CSVEWLDGEQFF
cdr3_nt: TGCAGCGTTGAATGGTTAGACGGTGAGCAGTTCTTC

j_call: TRBJ1-6
clone_size: .
v_call: TRBV5-1
d_call: .
cdr3_length: 15
cdr3_aa: CASSLARSYNSPLHF
cdr3_nt: TGCGCCAGCAGCTTGGCCAGGTCCTATAATTCACCCCTCCACTTT

j_call: TRBJ1-1
clone_size: .
v_call: TRBV5-1
d_call: .
cdr3_length: 12
cdr3_aa: CASRDSGTEAFF
cdr3_nt: TGCGCCAGCAGGGATAGCGGCACTGAAGCTTTCTTT

j_call: TRBJ1-2
clone_size: once
v_call: TRBV5-1
d_call: TRBD1
cdr3_length: 15
cdr3_aa: CASRPGEGANYGYTF
cdr3_nt: TGCGCCAGCCGACCAGGGGAGGGGGCGAACTATGGCTACACCTTC

j_call: TRBJ1-4
clone_size: few
v_call: TRBV20-1
d_call: .
cdr3_length: 11
cdr3_aa: CQAPHNEKLFF
cdr3_nt: TGCCAGGCACCTCATAATGAAAAACTGTTTTTT

j_call: TRBJ1-1
clone_size: .
v_call: TRBV3-1/TRBV3-2
d_call: .
cdr3_length: 15
cdr3_aa: CASSQDGPQNTEAFF
cdr3_nt: TGTGCCAGCAGCCAAGATGGGCCCCAGAACACTGAAGCTTTCTTT

j_call: TRBJ2-1
clone_size: .
v_call: TRBV18
d_call: .
cdr3_length: 13
cdr3_aa: CASSTGAYNEQFF
cdr3_nt: TGTGCCAGCTCAACCGGGGCCTACAATGAGCAGTTCTTC

j_call: TRBJ2-5
clone_size: once
v_call: TRBV11-2
d_call: TRBD2
cdr3_length: 16
cdr3_aa: CASSFTSGGSKETQYF
cdr3_nt: TGTGCCAGCAGCTTTACCTCGGGAGGGTCGAAAGAGACCCAGTACTTC

j_call: TRBJ2-7
clone_size: .
v_call: TRBV7-2
d_call: .
cdr3_length: 15
cdr3_aa: CASSRLGGQRVEQYF
cdr3_nt: TGTGCCAGCAGCAGACTTGGCGGGCAGAGGGTCGAGCAGTACTTC

j_call: TRBJ2-7
clone_size: .
v_call: TRBV18
d_call: TRBD1
cdr3_length: 15
cdr3_aa: CASSPQGQGAYEQYF
cdr3_nt: TGTGCCAGCTCACCCCAGGGACAGGGAGCCTACGAGCAGTACTTC

j_call: TRBJ1-2
clone_size: .
v_call: TRBV10-3
d_call: .
cdr3_length: 13
cdr3_aa: CAISEKEVGGYTF
cdr3_nt: TGTGCCATCAGTGAGAAGGAAGTGGGCGGCTACACCTTC

j_call: TRBJ1-6
clone_size: .
v_call: TRBV4-1
d_call: TRBD1
cdr3_length: 15
cdr3_aa: CASSQEGTGNSPLHF
cdr3_nt: TGCGCCAGCAGCCAGGAAGGGACAGGGAATTCACCCCTCCACTTT

j_call: TRBJ1-1
clone_size: .
v_call: TRBV5-5
d_call: TRBD1
cdr3_length: 15
cdr3_aa: CASNSLGGVGTEAFF
cdr3_nt: TGTGCCAGCAACTCATTAGGGGGCGTCGGCACTGAAGCTTTCTTT

j_call: TRBJ2-5
clone_size: .
v_call: TRBV29-1
d_call: TRBD1
cdr3_length: 14
cdr3_aa: CSVKGGTAQETQYF
cdr3_nt: TGCAGCGTCAAAGGTGGGACAGCCCAAGAGACCCAGTACTTC

j_call: TRBJ2-5
clone_size: .
v_call: TRBV5-1
d_call: .
cdr3_length: 14
cdr3_aa: CASSLDGGKGTQYF
cdr3_nt: TGCGCCAGCAGCTTGGACGGTGGGAAGGGGACCCAGTACTTC

j_call: TRBJ1-1
clone_size: .
v_call: TRBV5-1
d_call: .
cdr3_length: 16
cdr3_aa: CASSLAGSPSDTEAFF
cdr3_nt: TGCGCCAGCAGCTTGGCGGGGTCTCCTTCCGACACTGAAGCTTTCTTT

j_call: TRBJ2-2
clone_size: .
v_call: TRBV2
d_call: .
cdr3_length: 14
cdr3_aa: CASTVQANTGELFF
cdr3_nt: TGTGCCAGCACTGTCCAGGCGAACACCGGGGAGCTGTTTTTT

j_call: TRBJ1-1
clone_size: .
v_call: TRBV5-1
d_call: .
cdr3_length: 14
cdr3_aa: CASSLLTGGTEAFF
cdr3_nt: TGCGCCAGCAGCTTGTTGACAGGCGGCACTGAAGCTTTCTTT

j_call: TRBJ1-1
clone_size: .
v_call: TRBV28
d_call: TRBD1
cdr3_length: 14
cdr3_aa: CASSYRGGNTEAFF
cdr3_nt: TGTGCCAGCAGTTACAGGGGGGGGAACACTGAAGCTTTCTTT

j_call: TRBJ1-3
clone_size: .
v_call: TRBV28
d_call: .
cdr3_length: 12
cdr3_aa: CASSSTWGAIYF
cdr3_nt: TGTGCCAGCAGTTCTACCTGGGGGGCCATATATTTT

j_call: TRBJ2-3
clone_size: .
v_call: TRBV27
d_call: .
cdr3_length: 15
cdr3_aa: CASSTTGGRTDTQYF
cdr3_nt: TGTGCCAGCAGTACAACCGGGGGTCGCACAGATACGCAGTATTTT

j_call: TRBJ1-6
clone_size: .
v_call: TRBV24-1
d_call: .
cdr3_length: 15
cdr3_aa: CATSDSAIYNSPLHF
cdr3_nt: TGTGCCACCAGTGATTCGGCAATCTATAATTCACCCCTCCACTTT

j_call: TRBJ1-2
clone_size: .
v_call: TRBV19
d_call: .
cdr3_length: 14
cdr3_aa: CASSTDLLGGGYTF
cdr3_nt: TGTGCCAGTAGTACGGACCTCCTGGGCGGGGGCTACACCTTC

j_call: TRBJ1-2
clone_size: .
v_call: TRBV6-6
d_call: TRBD1
cdr3_length: 14
cdr3_aa: CASSGQGVLGGYTF
cdr3_nt: TGTGCCAGCAGCGGACAGGGGGTTTTAGGTGGCTACACCTTC

j_call: TRBJ1-1
clone_size: .
v_call: TRBV2
d_call: .
cdr3_length: 13
cdr3_aa: CASRRTANTEAFF
cdr3_nt: TGTGCCAGCAGGCGGACAGCGAACACTGAAGCTTTCTTT

j_call: TRBJ2-7
clone_size: .
v_call: TRBV7-8
d_call: .
cdr3_length: 12
cdr3_aa: CASSLARYEQYF
cdr3_nt: TGTGCCAGCAGCTTAGCTAGGTACGAGCAGTACTTC

j_call: TRBJ2-7
clone_size: .
v_call: TRBV14
d_call: .
cdr3_length: 12
cdr3_aa: CASSRQAYEQYF
cdr3_nt: TGTGCCAGCAGCCGTCAGGCCTACGAGCAGTACTTC

j_call: TRBJ1-2
clone_size: .
v_call: TRBV6-2/TRBV6-3
d_call: TRBD1
cdr3_length: 16
cdr3_aa: CASSYSGTGSAYGYTF
cdr3_nt: TGTGCCAGCAGTTACTCTGGGACAGGGTCGGCGTATGGCTACACCTTC

j_call: TRBJ1-1
clone_size: .
v_call: TRBV30
d_call: .
cdr3_length: 12
cdr3_aa: CAWSKFENLAFF
cdr3_nt: TGTGCCTGGAGTAAGTTTGAGAATTTAGCTTTCTTT

j_call: TRBJ2-4
clone_size: .
v_call: TRBV21-1
d_call: .
cdr3_length: 15
cdr3_aa: CASGWDRLAKNIQYF
cdr3_nt: TGTGCCAGCGGATGGGACAGATTAGCCAAAAACATTCAGTACTTC

j_call: TRBJ2-7
clone_size: .
v_call: TRBV18
d_call: .
cdr3_length: 13
cdr3_aa: CASSLRGPDEQYF
cdr3_nt: TGTGCCAGCTCACTCCGGGGGCCCGACGAGCAGTACTTC

j_call: TRBJ2-7
clone_size: .
v_call: TRBV9
d_call: TRBD2
cdr3_length: 13
cdr3_aa: CASSVRLGGEQYF
cdr3_nt: TGTGCCAGCAGCGTAAGGTTGGGAGGGGAGCAGTACTTC

j_call: TRBJ1-5
clone_size: .
v_call: TRBV28
d_call: .
cdr3_length: 15
cdr3_aa: CASRWASRSNQPQHF
cdr3_nt: TGTGCCAGCAGATGGGCATCAAGGAGCAATCAGCCCCAGCATTTT

j_call: TRBJ1-2
clone_size: .
v_call: TRBV7-2
d_call: TRBD1
cdr3_length: 14
cdr3_aa: CASSSPTGNYGYTF
cdr3_nt: TGTGCCAGCAGCTCGCCGACAGGGAACTATGGCTACACCTTC

j_call: TRBJ2-5
clone_size: .
v_call: TRBV7-7
d_call: TRBD2
cdr3_length: 15
cdr3_aa: CASSSRLAGQETQYF
cdr3_nt: TGTGCCAGCAGCTCCAGACTAGCGGGGCAAGAGACCCAGTACTTC

j_call: TRBJ2-2
clone_size: .
v_call: TRBV7-8
d_call: .
cdr3_length: 13
cdr3_aa: CASSRAGGGELFF
cdr3_nt: TGTGCCAGCAGCCGAGCTGGGGGCGGGGAGCTGTTTTTT

j_call: TRBJ1-2
clone_size: .
v_call: TRBV5-1
d_call: TRBD1
cdr3_length: 17
cdr3_aa: CASSLAGSARGVYGYTF
cdr3_nt: TGCGCCAGCAGCTTGGCCGGTTCAGCCAGGGGGGTCTATGGCTACACCTTC

j_call: TRBJ2-3
clone_size: .
v_call: TRBV11-2
d_call: TRBD1
cdr3_length: 16
cdr3_aa: CASSLSDRAITDTQYF
cdr3_nt: TGTGCCAGCAGCTTATCGGACAGGGCCATCACAGATACGCAGTATTTT

j_call: TRBJ1-1
clone_size: few
v_call: TRBV6-5
d_call: TRBD1
cdr3_length: 15
cdr3_aa: CAIQGSAGGFTEAFF
cdr3_nt: TGTGCCATACAGGGGAGCGCGGGCGGGTTCACTGAAGCTTTCTTT

j_call: TRBJ1-1
clone_size: .
v_call: TRBV5-1
d_call: .
cdr3_length: 15
cdr3_aa: CASSSSDRGSLGAFF
cdr3_nt: TGCGCCAGCAGCTCATCGGACCGAGGTTCGCTGGGTGCTTTCTTT

j_call: TRBJ1-2
clone_size: .
v_call: TRBV28
d_call: .
cdr3_length: 13
cdr3_aa: CATLAGGYYGYTF
cdr3_nt: TGTGCCACCCTGGCCGGGGGTTACTATGGCTACACCTTC

j_call: TRBJ1-6
clone_size: .
v_call: TRBV6-5
d_call: .
cdr3_length: 15
cdr3_aa: CASSYGRSGNSPLHF
cdr3_nt: TGTGCCAGCAGTTACGGAAGGTCGGGTAATTCACCCCTCCACTTT

j_call: TRBJ1-5
clone_size: once
v_call: TRBV6-5
d_call: TRBD1
cdr3_length: 15
cdr3_aa: CASSIMTGGGQPQHF
cdr3_nt: TGTGCCAGCAGTATAATGACAGGGGGCGGGCAGCCCCAGCATTTT

j_call: TRBJ1-5
clone_size: .
v_call: TRBV7-2
d_call: .
cdr3_length: 12
cdr3_aa: CASSLGWQAQHF
cdr3_nt: TGTGCCAGCAGCTTAGGTTGGCAGGCCCAGCATTTT

j_call: TRBJ1-4
clone_size: .
v_call: TRBV7-9
d_call: .
cdr3_length: 15
cdr3_aa: CASSPGLATNEKLFF
cdr3_nt: TGTGCCAGCAGCCCTGGACTTGCAACTAATGAAAAACTGTTTTTT

j_call: TRBJ1-5
clone_size: .
v_call: TRBV12-3/TRBV12-4
d_call: .
cdr3_length: 13
cdr3_aa: CASSRTAYQPQHF
cdr3_nt: TGTGCCAGCAGTAGGACGGCTTATCAGCCCCAGCATTTT

j_call: TRBJ1-5
clone_size: .
v_call: TRBV19
d_call: .
cdr3_length: 13
cdr3_aa: CASSISGNQPQHF
cdr3_nt: TGTGCCAGTAGTATAAGCGGGAATCAGCCCCAGCATTTT